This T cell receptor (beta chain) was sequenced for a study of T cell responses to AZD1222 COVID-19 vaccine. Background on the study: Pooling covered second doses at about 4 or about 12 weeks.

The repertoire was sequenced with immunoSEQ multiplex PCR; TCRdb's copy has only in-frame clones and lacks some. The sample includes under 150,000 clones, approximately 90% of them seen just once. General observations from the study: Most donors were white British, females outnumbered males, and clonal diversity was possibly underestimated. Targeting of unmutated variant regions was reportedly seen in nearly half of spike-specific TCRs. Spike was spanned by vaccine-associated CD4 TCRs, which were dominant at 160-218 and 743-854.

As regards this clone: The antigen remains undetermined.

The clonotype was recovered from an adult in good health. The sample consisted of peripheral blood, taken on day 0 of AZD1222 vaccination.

The CDR3 here is CASSLGMGRVGFF. The CDR3 DNA reads as TGTGCCAGCAGCTTGGGAATGGGGCGAGTGGGGTTCTTC. The chain carries TRBV7-2 and TRBJ2-1, with D tentatively TRBD1 (5 bases). The CDR3 has 13 amino acids. The germline gives CDR1 SGHTA, CDR2 FQGNSA. Trimming removed 3 bases at V and 15 bases at J, with 18 bases between.